This T cell receptor beta chain appears in the sequencing data of a study of early T cells in non-severe SARS-CoV-2 infection. CDR1 and CDR2 (germline): SGHRS, YFSETQ. This CDR3 region has 15 residues. V was pared by 0 bases and J by 3 bases, with 13 bases between. In its sample, this clonotype ranks as medium-sized. One entry per CDR3 protein results from TCRdb running MiXCR on the 5' RACE reads. The sample contains roughly 26,000 distinct CDR3 sequences, just over 4% of which appear only once. The TCR sequence derives from an adult who was a healthcare worker with PCR-confirmed SARS-CoV-2 infection or an uninfected control (not recorded which). The J gene is TRBJ2-7, the V gene TRBV5-1; possibly TRBD2 for D (6 bases). The material sequenced was whole blood. This CDR3 is CASSLEIAADYEQYF. The CDR3, as DNA: TGCGCCAGCAGCTTGGAAATAGCGGCAGACTACGAGCAGTACTTC.